The source of this T cell receptor beta chain is a study of blood T cell repertoires in COVID-19. This CDR3 comprises 15 residues. Germline lookup yields CDR1 MNHNS and CDR2 SASEGT. V shed 1 base and J shed 6 bases, with 16 bases lying between them. The method was immunoSEQ multiplex PCR; TCRdb's version includes in-frame clones alone and lacks a portion of them. Found here are approximately 200,000 clones, less than 85% of them singletons; the top ten hold approximately 3%. The rearrangement uses TRBV6-1 and TRBJ2-7; TRBD1 might be the D (6 bases). The sequenced material came from PBMCs or T cells enriched from blood (not recorded which). This receptor was identified in a woman younger than 45 who had recovered from COVID-19. The CDR3 region has the DNA TGTGCCAGCAGTGAAGGCCCCCAGGGGTTGGGCGAGCAGTACGTC. Its translation: CASSEGPQGLGEQYV.